A selection of T cell receptor beta chains follows, all from one sample in a study of T cell changes during pregnancy in multiple sclerosis. Method: immunoSEQ multiplex PCR; TCRdb's copy keeps in-frame clones and lacks some. The sample records tens of thousands of clones, around 90% being singletons. Material: CD8+ T cells from peripheral blood mononuclear cells, obtained before pregnancy. These receptors were obtained from a female donor with multiple sclerosis, enrolled in a pregnancy study. Each CDR3 is given with its conserved first and last residue. A D gene is named only where the DNA matches it firmly. Not all rows give a size; the values are once, few, many and, for expanded clones, a class.

V gene	clone size	D gene	J gene	CDR3 DNA	CDR3 protein
TRBV9	-	-	TRBJ2-7	TGTGCCAGCAGCTCCTCACAGGGCATCGAGCAGTACTTC	CASSSSQGIEQYF
TRBV9	-	-	TRBJ1-2	TGTGCCAGCAACGACGGGGGAGGCTACACCTTC	CASNDGGGYTF
TRBV7-8	once	TRBD2	TRBJ2-1	TGTGCCAGCAGCTTAGCGGGCGGGGGAGCGAATGAGCAGTTCTTC	CASSLAGGGANEQFF
TRBV11-2	-	-	TRBJ2-5	TGTGCCAGCAGCTTAGACCCACTTGGGGCGGAAGAGACCCAGTACTTC	CASSLDPLGAEETQYF
TRBV19	-	TRBD1	TRBJ2-7	TGTGCCAGTAGTTGGGGACAGGGGTACGAGCAGTACTTC	CASSWGQGYEQYF
TRBV4-2	-	-	TRBJ1-1	TGTGCCAGCAGCCAGCACGGGGTCACTGAAGCTTTCTTT	CASSQHGVTEAFF
TRBV9	-	TRBD2	TRBJ2-3	TGTGCCAGCAGCCATACTAGCGGGGGGACTCTACTCACAGATACGCAGTATTTT	CASSHTSGGTLLTDTQYF
TRBV29-1	-	-	TRBJ2-2	TGCAGCGTTGAGTCCAGGGGTAGGACCGGGGAGCTGTTTTTT	CSVESRGRTGELFF
TRBV9	-	-	TRBJ1-4	TGTGCCAGCAGCCCCAGGGGTGCTAATGAAAAACTGTTTTTT	CASSPRGANEKLFF
TRBV13	-	-	TRBJ2-2	TGTGCCAGCAGCTCAGGGTCAAACACCGGGGAGCTGTTTTTT	CASSSGSNTGELFF
TRBV9	-	TRBD2	TRBJ2-1	TGTGCCAGCAGCGTAGTAGGACTAGCGGGGACCAATGAGCAGTTCTTC	CASSVVGLAGTNEQFF
TRBV13	-	TRBD1	TRBJ1-1	TGTGCCAGCAGCCCAGGACAGGGGGACGGTGGGGGTGAAGCTTTCTTT	CASSPGQGDGGGEAFF
TRBV7-9	-	TRBD1	TRBJ1-1	TGTGCCAGCAGCTCGGGGGGGGACAGGGTCACTGAAGCTTTCTTT	CASSSGGDRVTEAFF
TRBV6-5	-	TRBD1	TRBJ1-5	TGTGCCAGCAGAACCGGGACAGGCCGCAATCAGCCCCAGCATTTT	CASRTGTGRNQPQHF
TRBV5-1	-	-	TRBJ1-6	TGCGCCAGCAGCTTGGACCAGAGGGAGGGTTCACCCCTCCACTTT	CASSLDQREGSPLHF
TRBV6-5	-	-	TRBJ1-4	TGTGCCAGCAGTCTTCAGGGTGTACATGAAAAACTGTTTTTT	CASSLQGVHEKLFF
TRBV5-6	few	-	TRBJ2-1	TGTGCCAGCAGCTTGGCAGATGAGCAGTTCTTC	CASSLADEQFF
TRBV9	few	TRBD1	TRBJ1-1	TGTGCCAGCAGCGGCCGGACAGGAGACAACACTGAAGCTTTCTTT	CASSGRTGDNTEAFF
TRBV30	few	-	TRBJ1-1	TGTGCCTGGAGTGGTATGAACAGTGAAGCTTTCTTT	CAWSGMNSEAFF
TRBV7-9	few	TRBD1	TRBJ1-3	TGTGCCAGCAGCTCAGGGGGCGCTGGAAACACCATATATTTT	CASSSGGAGNTIYF
TRBV29-1	-	TRBD1	TRBJ2-7	TGCAGCGCCCGGGACAGCTCCTACGAGCAGTACTTC	CSARDSSYEQYF
TRBV5-6	medium-sized	-	TRBJ1-6	TGTGCCAGCAGCTTGTTTCCGTCCTCCTATAATTCACCCCTCCACTTT	CASSLFPSSYNSPLHF
TRBV5-1	-	-	TRBJ2-7	TGCGCCAGCAGCTTGGCCCAGGATTACGAGCAGTACTTC	CASSLAQDYEQYF
TRBV7-7	-	-	TRBJ2-2	TGTGCTAGCAGCGCCGGGGACACGAACACCGGGGAGCTGTTTTTT	CASSAGDTNTGELFF
TRBV6-1	few	TRBD1	TRBJ2-7	TGTGCCAGCAGTGAAACAGGGGGTGGCTACGAGCAGTACTTC	CASSETGGGYEQYF
TRBV7-2	-	-	TRBJ1-4	TGTGCCAGCAGCTTCGGTTTGGGGGGTCTTAATGAAAAACTGTTTTTT	CASSFGLGGLNEKLFF
TRBV5-8	-	TRBD1	TRBJ2-7	TGTGCCAGCAGCGGGGGACAGGGCTACGAGCAGTACTTC	CASSGGQGYEQYF
TRBV4-1	-	TRBD2	TRBJ2-5	TGCGCCAGCAGCCCCCGGGGGACTAGCGGGGGGGCCGGGCAAGAGACCCAGTACTTC	CASSPRGTSGGAGQETQYF
TRBV19	-	TRBD1	TRBJ2-3	TGTGCCAGTAGTATTGGGTGGACAGGTGGCACAGATACGCAGTATTTT	CASSIGWTGGTDTQYF
TRBV6-1	-	TRBD1	TRBJ2-1	TGTGCCAGCAGTGATCTAGGACAGGCTCCTGAGCAGTTCTTC	CASSDLGQAPEQFF
TRBV5-1	few	-	TRBJ1-5	TGCGCCCAGGGAGGGGGAGAGAATCAGCCCCAGCATTTT	CAQGGGENQPQHF
TRBV5-1	-	TRBD2	TRBJ2-7	TGCGCCGGGCTAGCCCCCGGGGGGGAAGACGAGCAGTACTTC	CAGLAPGGEDEQYF
TRBV9	-	TRBD2	TRBJ2-1	TGTGCCAGCAGCGTTCCTAGCGGGGCTAACTACAATGAGCAGTTCTTC	CASSVPSGANYNEQFF
TRBV28	-	-	TRBJ1-6	TGTGCCAGCAGTTTGACTCAATCATTGGTAGTCACCTATAATTCACCCCTCCACTTT	CASSLTQSLVVTYNSPLHF
TRBV19	-	-	TRBJ2-3	TGTGCCAGTAGTATACAGGTGTCTAGCACAGATACGCAGTATTTT	CASSIQVSSTDTQYF
TRBV11-2	-	-	TRBJ2-5	TGTGCCAGCAGCTTTGGCAGGGGCGAAGAGACCCAGTACTTC	CASSFGRGEETQYF
TRBV15	-	-	TRBJ1-2	TGTGCCACCAGCGGACCTGCCCGGGGTGGCTATGGCTACACCTTC	CATSGPARGGYGYTF
TRBV5-1	-	-	TRBJ1-1	TGCGCCAGCAGCCCGGACACGGGTCGGTGGACTGAAGCTTTCTTT	CASSPDTGRWTEAFF
TRBV10-3	once	-	TRBJ2-7	TGTGCCATCAGTGAGGCTAAACAGGGGGGGCGGAACGAGCAGTACTTC	CAISEAKQGGRNEQYF
TRBV2	-	-	TRBJ1-5	TGTGCCAGCGGCGGGTCCGAGGGCAATCAGCCCCAGCATTTT	CASGGSEGNQPQHF
TRBV4-1	-	TRBD1	TRBJ2-7	TGCGCCAGCAGCCAAGCCTGGGGACAGGAGGATTGCGAGCAGTACTTC	CASSQAWGQEDCEQYF
TRBV11-2	-	-	TRBJ1-1	TGTGCCAGCAGCCCGGAGCTACAGCAGGGCGAAGCTTTCTTT	CASSPELQQGEAFF
TRBV4-1	few	TRBD1	TRBJ2-7	TGCGCCAGCAGCCTGACGGGGACAGGGGGGCACGAGCAGTACTTC	CASSLTGTGGHEQYF
TRBV11-2	once	TRBD1	TRBJ2-2	TGTGCCAGCAGCTTAGTACCGGGACAGACTTTGAACACCGGGGAGCTGTTTTTT	CASSLVPGQTLNTGELFF
TRBV6-6	-	TRBD1	TRBJ2-7	TGTGCCAGCAGGCGACAGGGGAACTACGAGCAGTACTTC	CASRRQGNYEQYF
TRBV6-6	-	TRBD1	TRBJ1-5	TGTGCCAGCAGGTACACCACAGGGGCCGATCAGCCCCAGCATTTT	CASRYTTGADQPQHF
TRBV30	-	-	TRBJ2-5	TGTGCCTGGAGTAACCGCGATTTCCAAGAGACCCAGTACTTC	CAWSNRDFQETQYF
TRBV9	-	TRBD1	TRBJ2-1	TGTGCCAGCAGCGACCAGGGACAGTACAATGAGCAGTTCTTC	CASSDQGQYNEQFF
TRBV13	-	TRBD1	TRBJ2-5	TGTGCCAGCAGCGCGTCCGGGACAGAGAAAGAGACCCAGTACTTC	CASSASGTEKETQYF